Listed here are 7 T cell receptor beta chains from one sample, sequenced in a study of beta chain features in type 1 diabetes. Whole-study findings and limits: TCRB CDR3s were moderately but significantly shorter in Type 1 diabetes patients in all four CD4+ subsets.

Since all of the isolated RNA was reverse transcribed, expressed TCRB transcripts were what got sequenced. The table came from immunoSEQ multiplex PCR; TCRdb's copy has only in-frame clones and leaves some out. Of 200,000 to 250,000 clones listed, about 15% are singletons. These TCRs' antigens remain unknown. Sequenced: naive CD4+ T cells from blood. These receptors all stem from a man aged 30-40 years with type 1 diabetes.

In this sample, this clone turned up a few times. The V gene is TRBV5-4, the J gene TRBJ2-2, with D tentatively TRBD2 (5 bases). Germline CDR1 SGHNT, CDR2 YYREEE (reference sequence). V lost 4 bases and J lost 2, with 12 bases in between. The CDR3 runs 15 residues. The CDR3 bases are TGTGCCAGCAGCCTTTGGCGGGCCAACACCGGGGAGCTGTTTTTT. Amino acids: CASSLWRANTGELFF.

This rearrangement joins TRBV19 to TRBJ2-3, with 7 bases aligning to TRBD1. Germline CDR1 is LNHDA and CDR2 is SQIVND (reference sequence). The V gene end was trimmed by 6 bases and the J gene end by 6 bases; junction bases not matched to a gene: 9. The length of the CDR3 is 14 residues. CDR3 coding DNA: TGTGCCAGTAGACCCCGGGACAGTAGCGATACGCAGTATTTT. Protein product: CASRPRDSSDTQYF.

The rearrangement joins TRBV10-2 to TRBJ2-1; tentatively, D is TRBD1 (6 bases). The CDR3 has 13 residues. The V end lost 0 bases, the J end lost 11 bases, and 11 bases lay between the germline ends. Germline V gives CDR1 WSHSY, CDR2 SAAADI. The CDR3 bases are TGCGCCAGCAGTGAGTCTTTGGGGACAAAGCAGTTCTTC. Translating it yields CASSESLGTKQFF.

This clone showed up just a few times. The chain uses TRBV7-9 and TRBJ2-7; 8 positions agree with TRBD1. The CDR3 consists of 12 residues. With V trimmed by 8 bases and J by 4 bases, 4 bases remained unmatched. Germline V gene sequence: CDR1 SEHNR, CDR2 FQNEAQ (reference sequence). The CDR3 here is CASGGQGYEQYF. The CDR3 DNA sequence: TGTGCCAGCGGAGGACAGGGTTACGAGCAGTACTTC. Complete variable domain (other parts from reference TRBV7-9 and TRBJ2-7): DTGVSQNPRHKITKRGQNVTFRCDPISEHNRLYWYRQTLGQGPEFLTYFQNEAQLEKSRLLSDRFSAERPKGSFSTLEIQRTEQGDSAMYLCASGGQGYEQYFGPGTRLTVT.

This chain links TRBV5-1 with TRBJ1-1, with 11 bases that match TRBD1. Germline CDR1 and CDR2: SGHRS and YFSETQ. The trim removed 1 base at V and 3 bases at J, leaving 5 bases unmatched. The length of the CDR3 is 16 residues. The CDR3 region is CASSLWTGGADTEAFF. The DNA of the CDR3 is TGCGCCAGCAGCTTGTGGACAGGGGGCGCGGACACTGAAGCTTTCTTT.

As for this clone: Other nucleotide sequences in the sample specify the same CDR3. The J gene is TRBJ1-1, the V gene TRBV2, with D possibly TRBD1 on 5 matching bases. Germline lookup yields CDR1 SNHLY and CDR2 FYNNEI. The CDR3 spans 13 residues. Trimming took 2 bases from V and 1 from J, leaving 5 bases between them. In DNA form, the CDR3 reads TGTGCCAGCAGTGAACAGGGGAACACTGAAGCTTTCTTT. Encoded protein: CASSEQGNTEAFF.

This rearrangement joins TRBV7-8 to TRBJ2-5, with 9 bases fitting TRBD2. This CDR3 region has 15 residues. V dropped 3 bases and J dropped 5; count of bases not matched to a gene: 7. CDR1 is SGHVS, CDR2 FQNEAQ, per germline. CDR3 region: CASSLEGLAMETQYF. For the CDR3, the DNA is TGTGCCAGCAGCTTGGAGGGACTAGCTATGGAGACCCAGTACTTC.